Listed below are T cell receptor beta chains from one sample, sequenced in a study of a mutant IDH1 vaccine in newly diagnosed glioma. Sequencing was performed with immunoSEQ multiplex PCR; in TCRdb, only in-frame clones are kept and a portion is missing. The sample includes about 40,000 clones, less than 90% of them seen just once. These receptors have no identified antigens. This material consisted of PBMCs, taken from a glioma patient whose treatment included an IDH1 peptide vaccine. The receptor set was obtained from a man aged 35-49 years with glioma. Both conserved end residues are part of each CDR3. The D gene is left open where the match is weak. Expanded clones are given a class, and other clones once, few, many or no size at all.

>TRBV7-2|.|TRBJ1-1|.
CASSSWGGNTEAFF
TGTGCCAGCAGCTCTTGGGGTGGTAACACTGAAGCTTTCTTT
>TRBV6-1|.|TRBJ2-3|.
CASSRGVGTDTQYF
TGTGCCAGCAGTCGGGGAGTGGGTACAGATACGCAGTATTTT
>TRBV2|.|TRBJ1-4|.
CASRKTDNEKLFF
TGTGCCAGCAGGAAGACAGATAATGAAAAACTGTTTTTT
>TRBV15|.|TRBJ2-7|.
CATSRDLEDWGEQYF
TGTGCCACCAGCAGAGATCTCGAGGATTGGGGGGAGCAGTACTTC
>TRBV7-8|.|TRBJ2-2|TRBD2
CAVAGLNTGELFF
TGTGCCGTAGCGGGACTAAACACCGGGGAGTTGTTTTTT
>TRBV18|.|TRBJ2-1|.
CASSPEGYNEQFF
TGTGCCAGCTCACCGGAGGGCTACAATGAGCAGTTCTTC
>TRBV10-3|.|TRBJ2-5|.
CAISESGETQYF
TGTGCCATCAGTGAGTCCGGGGAGACCCAGTACTTC
>TRBV29-1|.|TRBJ1-1|.
CSVEGRRGNTEAFF
TGCAGCGTTGAAGGCCGAAGAGGGAACACTGAAGCTTTCTTT
>TRBV9|.|TRBJ2-2|.
CASSVVVNTGELFF
TGTGCCAGCAGCGTAGTGGTTAACACCGGGGAGCTGTTTTTT
>TRBV5-1|.|TRBJ2-3|TRBD2
CASGVILAGLQDTQYF
TGCGCCAGCGGGGTTATACTAGCGGGATTGCAAGATACGCAGTATTTT
>TRBV18|.|TRBJ2-3|.
CASSPRGARTDTQYF
TGTGCCAGCTCACCAAGGGGGGCGAGGACAGATACGCAGTATTTT
>TRBV15|.|TRBJ1-2|TRBD1
CATSRGGQLPYGYTF
TGTGCCACCAGCAGAGGGGGACAGTTACCCTATGGCTACACCTTC
>TRBV27|.|TRBJ2-6|.
CASSPWGRSGANVLTF
TGTGCCAGCAGTCCTTGGGGCAGGTCTGGGGCCAACGTCCTGACTTTC
>TRBV28|.|TRBJ2-7|.
CATLRDAYEQYF
TGTGCCACCCTCCGGGACGCCTACGAGCAGTACTTC
>TRBV25-1|.|TRBJ2-1|.
CASSENDWSMEQFF
TGTGCCAGCAGTGAAAATGATTGGAGTATGGAGCAGTTCTTC
>TRBV19|.|TRBJ1-5|.
CASSKGVQAPNQPQHF
TGTGCCAGTAGTAAAGGGGTGCAAGCTCCAAATCAGCCCCAGCATTTT
>TRBV6-1|few|TRBJ2-5|.
CASSEASQGRSTQYF
TGTGCCAGCAGTGAAGCGTCCCAGGGACGATCCACCCAGTACTTC
>TRBV19|.|TRBJ2-7|TRBD2
CASSKSSGLYEQYF
TGTGCCAGTAGTAAGTCTAGCGGGCTCTACGAGCAGTACTTC
>TRBV5-4|once|TRBJ2-1|.
CASSSDDSGSSYNEQFF
TGTGCCAGCAGCTCCGATGACTCCGGGAGCTCCTACAATGAGCAGTTCTTC
>TRBV7-2|.|TRBJ2-5|TRBD2
CASSLLREGPYQETQYF
TGTGCCAGCAGCTTATTGCGGGAGGGCCCGTACCAAGAGACCCAGTACTTC
>TRBV19|.|TRBJ2-6|TRBD1
CASRDRVASGANVLTF
TGTGCCAGTAGGGACAGGGTGGCATCTGGGGCCAACGTCCTGACTTTC
>TRBV11-1|.|TRBJ1-1|TRBD1
CATRRGPEAFF
TGTGCCACGAGGAGGGGGCCTGAAGCTTTCTTT
>TRBV7-2|.|TRBJ2-2|.
CASSPLILRDTGELFF
TGTGCCAGCAGCCCCTTAATTCTTCGGGACACCGGGGAGCTGTTTTTT
>TRBV11-3|.|TRBJ2-7|.
CASSPGFSYEQYF
TGTGCCAGCAGTCCGGGATTCTCCTACGAGCAGTACTTC
>TRBV2|.|TRBJ1-4|TRBD1
CASRRTGGLNEKLFF
TGTGCCAGCAGGCGGACAGGGGGCTTGAATGAAAAACTGTTTTTT
>TRBV5-1|.|TRBJ2-3|.
CASSFGDGTDTQYF
TGCGCCAGCAGCTTTGGGGATGGCACAGATACGCAGTATTTT
>TRBV5-1|.|TRBJ2-7|TRBD1
CASSQGQGGEQYF
TGCGCCAGCAGCCAGGGACAGGGGGGCGAGCAGTACTTC
>TRBV7-2|.|TRBJ2-7|.
CASSFTGGDYEQYF
TGTGCCAGCAGCTTTACAGGTGGGGACTACGAGCAGTACTTC
>TRBV2|.|TRBJ2-3|.
CASRARPSSTDTQYF
TGTGCCAGCAGGGCCAGACCTTCTAGCACAGATACGCAGTATTTT
>TRBV7-2|.|TRBJ1-1|.
CASSLWTFSSWDTEAFF
TGTGCCAGCAGCTTATGGACTTTTTCTAGTTGGGACACTGAAGCTTTCTTT
>TRBV11-1|.|TRBJ2-3|.
CASSLGQDTDTQYF
TGTGCCAGCAGCTTGGGACAAGACACAGATACGCAGTATTTT
>TRBV9|.|TRBJ2-7|TRBD1
CASSADRSRSYEQYF
TGTGCCAGCAGCGCGGACAGGAGCCGCTCCTACGAGCAGTACTTC